The clone carrying this T cell receptor beta chain was observed a few times. The sample originates from a study of cytomegalovirus exposure and HLA in healthy donors. PCR primers comprised 60 Vbeta and 13 Jbeta primers. Some clones are missing from TCRdb's copy, which holds only in-frame ones; the method was immunoSEQ multiplex PCR. The table includes 95,000 to 150,000 clones, about 16% detected once. Sequencing input: PBMCs. The receptor comes from a woman between 18 and 30 years old in good health and CMV-seronegative.

The CDR3 DNA follows: TGTGCCAGCAGTTACTCGGGGGGGGCCGGGAACACTGAAGCTTTCTTT. This sequence encodes CASSYSGGAGNTEAFF. The genes are TRBV6-5 and TRBJ1-1; TRBD1 is a possible D gene (6 bases). The length of the CDR3 is 16 residues. In germline, CDR1 is MNHEY, CDR2 SVGAGI. The V and J ends lost 0 bases and 1 base respectively, with 12 bases between them.